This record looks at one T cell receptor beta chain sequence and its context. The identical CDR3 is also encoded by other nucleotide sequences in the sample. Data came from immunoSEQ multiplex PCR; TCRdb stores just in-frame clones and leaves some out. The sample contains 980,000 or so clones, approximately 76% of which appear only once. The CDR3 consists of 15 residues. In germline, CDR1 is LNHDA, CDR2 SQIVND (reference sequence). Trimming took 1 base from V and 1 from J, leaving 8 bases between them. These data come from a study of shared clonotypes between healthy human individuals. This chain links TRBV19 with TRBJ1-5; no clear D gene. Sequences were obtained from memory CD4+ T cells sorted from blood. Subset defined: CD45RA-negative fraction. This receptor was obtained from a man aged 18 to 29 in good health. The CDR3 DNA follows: TGTGCCAGTAGTATAGGAGCACCCAGCAATCAGCCCCAGCATTTT. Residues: CASSIGAPSNQPQHF.